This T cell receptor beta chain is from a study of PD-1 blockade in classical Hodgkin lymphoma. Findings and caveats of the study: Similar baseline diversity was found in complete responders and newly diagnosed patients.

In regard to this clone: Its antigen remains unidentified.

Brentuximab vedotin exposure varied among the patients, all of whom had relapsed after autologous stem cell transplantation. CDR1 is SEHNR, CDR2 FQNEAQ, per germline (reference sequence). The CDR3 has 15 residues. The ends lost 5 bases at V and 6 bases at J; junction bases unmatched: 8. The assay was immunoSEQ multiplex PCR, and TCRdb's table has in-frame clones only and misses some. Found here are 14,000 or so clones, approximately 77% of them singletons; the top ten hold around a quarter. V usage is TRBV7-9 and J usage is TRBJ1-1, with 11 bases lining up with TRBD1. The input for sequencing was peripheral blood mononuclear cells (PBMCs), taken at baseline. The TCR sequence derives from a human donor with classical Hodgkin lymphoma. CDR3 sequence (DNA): TGTGCCAGCAGCGATCGGGGACAGGGGGAGGCTGAAGCTTTCTTT. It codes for CASSDRGQGEAEAFF.